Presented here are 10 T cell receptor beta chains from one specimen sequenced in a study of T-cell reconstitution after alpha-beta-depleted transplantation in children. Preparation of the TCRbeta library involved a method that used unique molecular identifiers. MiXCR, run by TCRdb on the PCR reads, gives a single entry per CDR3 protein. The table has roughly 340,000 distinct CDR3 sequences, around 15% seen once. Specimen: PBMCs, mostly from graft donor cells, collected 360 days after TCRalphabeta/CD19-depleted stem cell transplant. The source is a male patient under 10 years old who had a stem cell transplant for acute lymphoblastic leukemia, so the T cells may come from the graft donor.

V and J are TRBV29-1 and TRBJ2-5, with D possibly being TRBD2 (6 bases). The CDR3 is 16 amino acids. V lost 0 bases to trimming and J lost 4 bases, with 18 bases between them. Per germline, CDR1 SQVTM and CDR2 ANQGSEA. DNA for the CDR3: TGCAGCGTTGAAGATCAGTTGTTATGGGGAGGAGAGACCCAGTACTTC. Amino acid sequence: CSVEDQLLWGGETQYF.

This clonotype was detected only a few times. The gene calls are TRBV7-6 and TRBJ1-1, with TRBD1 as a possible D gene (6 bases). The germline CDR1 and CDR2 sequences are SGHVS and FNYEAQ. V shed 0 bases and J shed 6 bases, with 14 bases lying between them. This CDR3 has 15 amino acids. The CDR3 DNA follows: TGTGCCAGCAGCTTAGCGCAGAGGGGGAGGGCTGAAGCTTTCTTT. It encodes CASSLAQRGRAEAFF.

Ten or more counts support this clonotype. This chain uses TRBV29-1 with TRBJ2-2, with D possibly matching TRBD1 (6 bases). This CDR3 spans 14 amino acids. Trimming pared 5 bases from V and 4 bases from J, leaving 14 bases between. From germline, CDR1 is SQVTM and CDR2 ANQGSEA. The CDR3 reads CSVRDTGATGELFF. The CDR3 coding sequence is TGCAGCGTTCGGGACACCGGGGCCACCGGGGAGCTGTTTTTT.

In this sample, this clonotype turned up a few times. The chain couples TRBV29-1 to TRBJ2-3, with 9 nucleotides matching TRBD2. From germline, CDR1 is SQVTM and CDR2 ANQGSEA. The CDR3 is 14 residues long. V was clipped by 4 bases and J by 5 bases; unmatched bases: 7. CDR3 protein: CSVGASGTGDTQYF. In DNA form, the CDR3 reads TGCAGCGTTGGGGCTAGCGGGACGGGAGATACGCAGTATTTT.

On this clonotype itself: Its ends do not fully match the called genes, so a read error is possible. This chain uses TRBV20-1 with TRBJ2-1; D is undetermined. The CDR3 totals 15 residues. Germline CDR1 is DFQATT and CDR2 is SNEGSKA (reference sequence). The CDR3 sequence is CSPRAIVSSYNEQFF. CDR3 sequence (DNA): TGCAGTCCTAGGGCTATCGTCAGCTCCTACAATGAGCAGTTCTTC.

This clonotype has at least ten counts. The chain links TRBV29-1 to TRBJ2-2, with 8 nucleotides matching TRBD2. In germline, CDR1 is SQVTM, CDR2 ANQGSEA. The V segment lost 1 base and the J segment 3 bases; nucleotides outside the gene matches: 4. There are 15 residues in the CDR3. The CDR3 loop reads CSVEAGGFDTGELFF. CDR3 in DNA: TGCAGCGTTGAAGCGGGAGGGTTCGACACCGGGGAGCTGTTTTTT.

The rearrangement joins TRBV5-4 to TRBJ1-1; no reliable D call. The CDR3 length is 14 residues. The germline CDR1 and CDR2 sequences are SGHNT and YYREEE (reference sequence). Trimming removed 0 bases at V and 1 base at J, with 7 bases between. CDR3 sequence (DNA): TGTGCCAGCAGCTTGGAGCCGAAGAACACTGAAGCTTTCTTT. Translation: CASSLEPKNTEAFF.

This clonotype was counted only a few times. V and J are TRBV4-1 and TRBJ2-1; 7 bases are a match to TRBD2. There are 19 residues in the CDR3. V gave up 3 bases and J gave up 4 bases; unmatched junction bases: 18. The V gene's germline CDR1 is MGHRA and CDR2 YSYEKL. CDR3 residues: CASSHPPLAEGHGYNEQFF. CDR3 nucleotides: TGCGCCAGCAGCCATCCCCCGCTAGCGGAGGGGCATGGGTACAATGAGCAGTTCTTC.

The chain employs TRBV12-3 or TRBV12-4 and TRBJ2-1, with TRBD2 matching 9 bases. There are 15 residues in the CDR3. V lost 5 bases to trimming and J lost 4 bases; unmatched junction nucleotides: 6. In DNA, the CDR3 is TGTGCCAGCAGTGCTAGCGGGATCCCATACAATGAGCAGTTCTTC. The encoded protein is CASSASGIPYNEQFF.

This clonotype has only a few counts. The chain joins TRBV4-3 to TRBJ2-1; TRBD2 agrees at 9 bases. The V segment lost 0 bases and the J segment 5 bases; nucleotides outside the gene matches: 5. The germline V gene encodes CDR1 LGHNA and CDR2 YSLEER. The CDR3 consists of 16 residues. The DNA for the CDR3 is TGCGCCAGCAGCCAAGATAGGGCTAGCGGGAACAATGAGCAGTTCTTC. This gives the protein CASSQDRASGNNEQFF.